The clone carrying this T cell receptor (beta chain) was counted a few times. The record originates from a study of blood T cell repertoires in COVID-19. Study summary: Specimens from acute and convalescent COVID-19 originated in the United States, Italy and Spain. The analysed material was cDNA or gDNA that came from T cells, B-cell-depleted T cells, or PBMCs.

Cohort allocation depended upon clinical history that participants reported. V shed 6 bases and J shed 7 bases, with 18 bases lying between them. The CDR3 runs 15 residues. The germline V gene encodes CDR1 MNHEY and CDR2 SVGAGI. In the authors' workflow: Scientists estimated how many nucleated cells there were by amplifying reference gene primers. Using immunoSEQ multiplex PCR, the repertoire was profiled, and TCRdb retains in-frame clones only, with some absent. D and trimming were read from the DNA, whereas the V and J calls and clone size are those reported in that table. The sample has about 170,000 clones; around four fifths are singletons.

The chain employs TRBV6-5 and TRBJ1-4; the D is unclear. This receptor was taken from a woman aged 45-65 years who had recovered from COVID-19. Sequencing was performed on PBMCs or T cells enriched from blood (not recorded which). The CDR3 here is CASRRLLGSGEKLFF. The CDR3 coding sequence is TGTGCCAGCAGACGATTATTGGGGAGTGGTGAAAAACTGTTTTTT.